The entry below gives a single TCR beta chain sequence along with its context. The sample belongs to a study of blood T cell repertoires in COVID-19. CDR1 and CDR2 (germline): LNHDA, SQIVND (reference sequence). Losses at the gene ends were 10 bases for V and 5 bases for J; bases not matched to a gene: 11. CDR3 length: 15 amino acids. Produced via immunoSEQ multiplex PCR; TCRdb's table is partial and in-frame only. The sample lists 100,000 or so clones, 75% to 85% occurring once. Sequencing was done on a sample of peripheral blood. The V call is TRBV19, the J call TRBJ2-1; 10 positions agree with TRBD1. The TCR sequence derives from a man between 60 and 75 years old with acute or convalescent COVID-19. CDR3 in amino acids: CATKKTGGGNNEQFF. The CDR3 DNA follows: TGTGCCACGAAAAAGACAGGGGGCGGAAACAATGAGCAGTTCTTC.